Below are 21 T cell receptor beta chains sequenced from a single sample in a study of shared clonotypes between healthy human individuals (dated by TCRdb to 2020 to 2021). The library relied on the immunoSEQ multiplex PCR assay. What TCRdb holds here is the immuneACCESS table cut down to in-frame rearrangements. Part of the clones is not present; checked against another copy, under half of the missing clones reflect an unresolved V gene, and the others are unexplained. Counted in this sample were under 150,000 clones; around 71% of them appeared once. The ten largest clones add up to about 26% of the sample. The sequenced sample consisted of memory CD8+ T cells sorted from blood. What the cell subset or site label conveys for this sample: CD45RO+ cells pooled with CCR7-negative TemRA cells. The receptors come from a woman aged 25 to 39 in good health.

This chain joins TRBV7-9 and TRBJ2-1, with D maybe TRBD2 (5 bases). The V end was cut by 5 bases, the J end by 13 bases, with 18 bases between. Germline V gives CDR1 SEHNR, CDR2 FQNEAQ (reference sequence). This CDR3 is built from 13 residues. DNA of the CDR3: TGTGCCAGCAGCGCCCGGACTGATAGGGATCAGTTCTTC. Its protein product is CASSARTDRDQFF.

CDR3 nucleotide sequence: TGTGCCAGCAGGAGGGGGCTACACATACATCATAATTCACCCCTCCACTTT. Amino acids: CASRRGLHIHHNSPLHF. The genes are TRBV21-1 and TRBJ1-6; the table's D call, TRBD1, has no DNA check behind it. TRBV21-1 is flagged as a pseudogene. The CDR3 runs 17 residues.

There are a few counts of this clone. J is TRBJ1-2 and V is TRBV29-1; the match to TRBD1 covers 10 bases. Germline V gene data show CDR1 as SQVTM and CDR2 as ANQGSEA. V shed 6 bases, J shed 8 bases, and the junction held 15 bases outside the gene matches. This CDR3 has 15 amino acids. The CDR3 DNA reads TGCAGCGTCCCTCGTGGCGGGACAGGGGCGGGAGGCTACACCTTC. Encoded protein: CSVPRGGTGAGGYTF.

This clone appeared a few times. The J gene is TRBJ2-1, the V gene TRBV28, with 9 positions matching TRBD2. J gave up 2 bases and V 5 bases, and 7 bases lay outside the gene matches. The germline V gene has CDR1 MDHEN and CDR2 SYDVKM. The CDR3 extends over 16 amino acids. The CDR3 sequence: CASSARLAVTYNEQFF. For the CDR3, the DNA is TGTGCCAGCAGTGCCAGACTAGCGGTGACCTACAATGAGCAGTTCTTC.

The chain employs TRBV25-1 and TRBJ1-4; the match to TRBD1 covers 9 bases. V lost 3 bases, J lost 7 bases, and 9 bases stayed unmatched. The germline V gene has CDR1 MGHDK and CDR2 SYGVNS. The CDR3 consists of 16 residues. The CDR3 is CASSEPTGGFREKLFF. DNA for the CDR3: TGTGCCAGCAGTGAGCCTACAGGGGGCTTTCGTGAAAAACTGTTTTTT.

The chain recombines TRBV25-1 with TRBJ2-7; TRBD1 might be the D (6 bases). The germline V gene encodes CDR1 MGHDK and CDR2 SYGVNS. CDR3 size: 13 residues. Between the trimmed V and J ends, which lost 8 bases and 5 bases, there was a span of 16 bases. CDR3 DNA sequence: TGTGCCAGCGTGAGTGGGGGCTTCGACGAGCAGTACTTC. This encodes CASVSGGFDEQYF.

This CDR3 is CASSPRTSESGELFF. As DNA, the CDR3 is TGTGCCAGCAGCCCCAGGACTAGTGAGTCCGGGGAGCTGTTTTTT. The V gene is TRBV27, the J gene TRBJ2-2; 7 bases fit TRBD2. This CDR3 region has 15 residues. V trimming: 6 bases; J trimming: 6 bases; junction bases outside the gene matches: 10. The germline V gene encodes CDR1 MNHEY and CDR2 SMNVEV (reference sequence).

The rearrangement links TRBV11-2 to TRBJ2-7; the D gene is possibly TRBD2 (7 bases). Germline CDR1 is SGHAT and CDR2 is FQNNGV. The CDR3 loop spans 17 amino acids. V lost 4 bases to trimming and J lost 2 bases, with 21 bases between them. CDR3 protein: CASSSLGRGSLPYEQYF. The DNA of the CDR3 is TGTGCCAGCAGCTCTTTGGGGAGGGGGTCCCTTCCCTACGAGCAGTACTTC.

The rearrangement uses TRBV28 and TRBJ2-7; D gene unclear. Trimming cost V 6 bases and J 2 bases, with 11 bases left between them. CDR3 length equals 13 residues. Germline CDR1 reads MDHEN; CDR2 reads SYDVKM. The CDR3 here is CASSPTTTYEQYF. The CDR3 DNA sequence: TGTGCCAGCAGCCCGACCACTACCTACGAGCAGTACTTC.

This clone was counted a few times. The chain combines TRBV28 with TRBJ2-5; D is possibly TRBD2 (5 bases). The closer fit of TRBJ2-7 to the DNA end suggests the J call may be wrong. The length of the CDR3 is 13 residues. From germline, CDR1 is MDHEN and CDR2 SYDVKM. The CDR3 spells CASSTGFHYEQYF. CDR3 DNA: TGTGCCAGCAGTACGGGGTTTCACTACGAGCAGTACTTC.

V is TRBV6-4 and J is TRBJ2-1; 7 nucleotides match TRBD2. The germline gives CDR1 MRHNA, CDR2 SNTAGT. The CDR3 is 15 amino acids. Trimming at V came to 3 bases and at J to 7 bases, leaving 9 bases not matched to a gene. The CDR3 DNA reads TGTGCCAGCAGTGAGAAGCGGGAAGGGTGGAATGAGCAGTTCTTC. It specifies CASSEKREGWNEQFF.

The rearrangement uses TRBV28 and TRBJ1-4; 8 bases match TRBD1. The CDR3 is 17 residues long. Germline V lookup: CDR1 MDHEN, CDR2 SYDVKM. V shed 8 bases and J 0 bases; nucleotides not matched to a gene: 11. CDR3 bases: TGTGCCAGCGGGGGGACAGGATCTTATTCAACTAATGAAAAACTGTTTTTT. Encoded protein: CASGGTGSYSTNEKLFF.

This clone was seen a few times. Other DNA sequences in the sample encode the same CDR3. This chain joins TRBV28 and TRBJ2-7, with 11 bases identical to TRBD2. This CDR3 comprises 15 residues. V lost 2 bases, J lost 3 bases, and 3 bases stayed unmatched. Germline CDR1 is MDHEN and CDR2 is SYDVKM. This chain's CDR3 is CASSLRTSGLYEQYF. As DNA, the CDR3 is TGTGCCAGCAGTTTAAGGACTAGCGGGCTCTACGAGCAGTACTTC.

This rearrangement joins TRBV10-3 to TRBJ2-7; 8 bases align to TRBD2. Germline values: CDR1 ENHRY, CDR2 SYGVKD. The CDR3 loop spans 16 amino acids. Trimming cost V 0 bases and J 0 bases; bases outside gene matches: 4. CDR3 bases: TGTGCCATCAGTGAGTCGCTAGCGGGTAGCTCCTACGAGCAGTACTTC. It is translated as CAISESLAGSSYEQYF.

V usage is TRBV7-6 and J usage is TRBJ2-1; D is ambiguous. V was clipped by 5 bases and J by 4 bases, with 18 bases between them. CDR1 SGHVS and CDR2 FNYEAQ come from the germline V gene. The CDR3 covers 16 residues. The CDR3 loop is CASSPSPGGEYNEQFF. CDR3 sequence (DNA): TGTGCCAGCAGCCCTAGTCCGGGCGGAGAATACAATGAGCAGTTCTTC.

V and J are TRBV28 and TRBJ1-2, with D possibly TRBD1 on 5 matching bases. Looked up from germline, CDR1 is MDHEN and CDR2 is SYDVKM. This CDR3 region has 14 residues. Trimming cost V 4 bases and J 8 bases, with 17 bases left between them. The CDR3: CASSYPRGLLGYTF. In DNA form, the CDR3 reads TGTGCCAGCAGTTACCCTCGGGGCTTATTGGGCTACACCTTC.

V and J are TRBV27 and TRBJ1-1; no clear D. The CDR3 has 14 amino acids. The V gene lost 2 bases and the J gene lost 1 base, with 8 bases spanning the gap. Germline assignment: CDR1 MNHEY and CDR2 SMNVEV (reference sequence). The CDR3 sequence is CASSLIYANTEAFF. Here the CDR3 DNA reads TGTGCCAGCAGTTTAATTTATGCGAACACTGAAGCTTTCTTT.

V is TRBV7-9 and J is TRBJ1-1; D remains unclear. The CDR3 runs 13 residues. The V gene lost 5 bases and the J gene lost 7 bases, with 14 bases spanning the gap. Germline V gene data show CDR1 as SEHNR and CDR2 as FQNEAQ (reference sequence). The CDR3: CASSPYQHIEAFF. The CDR3 DNA sequence: TGTGCCAGCAGCCCTTATCAACACATTGAAGCTTTCTTT.

The chain is built from TRBV5-4 and TRBJ2-2; no reliable D call. Germline loops: CDR1 SGHNT, CDR2 YYREEE (reference sequence). V was trimmed by 3 bases and J by 4 bases, leaving 10 bases between them. This CDR3 contains 14 residues. CDR3 protein: CASSSPRVTGELFF. CDR3 DNA: TGTGCCAGCAGCTCGCCTAGGGTCACCGGGGAGCTGTTTTTT.

The CDR3 loop is CASSGGQEFSGANVLTF. The CDR3 nucleotides are TGTGCCAGCAGTGGGGGACAGGAGTTCTCTGGGGCCAACGTCCTGACTTTC. The chain links TRBV27 to TRBJ2-6; 8 bases fit TRBD1. J was trimmed by 0 bases and V by 5 bases; bases with no gene match: 6. The CDR3 is 17 residues long. Germline V gene lookup returns CDR1 MNHEY and CDR2 SMNVEV (reference sequence).

The genes are TRBV19 and TRBJ2-2; possible D gene TRBD1, 6 bases. The germline V gene has CDR1 LNHDA and CDR2 SQIVND (reference sequence). Trimming removed 4 bases from V and 5 bases from J, with 14 bases in between. There are 15 residues in the CDR3. The CDR3 protein is CASSTNRVHTGELFF. The CDR3, as DNA: TGTGCCAGTAGTACAAACAGGGTTCATACCGGGGAGCTGTTTTTT.